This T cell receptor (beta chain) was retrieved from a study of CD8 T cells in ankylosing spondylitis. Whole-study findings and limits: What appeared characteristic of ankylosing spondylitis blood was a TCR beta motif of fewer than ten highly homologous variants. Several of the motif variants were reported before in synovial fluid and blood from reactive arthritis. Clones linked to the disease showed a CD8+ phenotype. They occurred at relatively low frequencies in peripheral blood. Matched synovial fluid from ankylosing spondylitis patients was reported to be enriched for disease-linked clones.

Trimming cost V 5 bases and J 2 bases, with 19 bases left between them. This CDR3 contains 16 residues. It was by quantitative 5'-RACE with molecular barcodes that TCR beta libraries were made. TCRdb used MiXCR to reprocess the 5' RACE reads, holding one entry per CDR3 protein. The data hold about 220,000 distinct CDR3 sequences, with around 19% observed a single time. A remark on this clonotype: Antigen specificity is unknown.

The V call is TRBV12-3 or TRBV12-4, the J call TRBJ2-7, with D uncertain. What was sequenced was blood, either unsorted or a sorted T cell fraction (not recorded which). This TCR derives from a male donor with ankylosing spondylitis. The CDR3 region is CASSPVGGPGAYEQYF. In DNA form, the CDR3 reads TGTGCCAGCAGTCCCGTAGGTGGGCCTGGCGCCTACGAGCAGTACTTC.